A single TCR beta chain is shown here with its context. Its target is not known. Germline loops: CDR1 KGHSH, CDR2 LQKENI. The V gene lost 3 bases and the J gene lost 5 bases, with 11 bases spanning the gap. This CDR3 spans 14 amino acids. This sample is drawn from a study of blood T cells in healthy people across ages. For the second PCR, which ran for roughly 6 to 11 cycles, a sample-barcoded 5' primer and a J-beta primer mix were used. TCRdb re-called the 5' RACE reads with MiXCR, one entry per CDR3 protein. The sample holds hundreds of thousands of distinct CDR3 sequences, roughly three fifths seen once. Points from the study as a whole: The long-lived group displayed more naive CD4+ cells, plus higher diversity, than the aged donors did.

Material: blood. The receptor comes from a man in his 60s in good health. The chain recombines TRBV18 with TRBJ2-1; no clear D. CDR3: CASSPLGRNNEQFF. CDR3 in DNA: TGTGCCAGCTCACCTCTCGGACGGAACAATGAGCAGTTCTTC.